The clone carrying this TCR beta chain was observed a single time. Its specificity is unknown. This record belongs to a study of metastatic and nonmetastatic thyroid tumors. On the study more broadly: Across peripheral blood and tumor or nodule tissue samples taken from malignant and benign thyroid patients, the repertoires were compared with one another. The study's findings and limits: Significantly greater TCR beta diversity was reportedly found in malignant thyroid tumors than in benign nodules (in blood and tumor).

Under the authors' procedure: CDR3 was compared across clinicopathological groups, and the resulting differences were used to build a distant-metastasis classifier for papillary thyroid cancer. TCRdb ran MiXCR on the PCR reads. TCRdb, not the original authors, processed these V and J calls. The repertoire holds approximately 35,000 clones, with 33% as singletons. Ahead of thyroid surgery, no patient had received treatment of any kind. Germline V lookup: CDR1 LGHDT, CDR2 YNNKEL (reference sequence). Trimming removed 3 bases from V and 8 bases from J, with 13 bases in between. The CDR3 totals 13 residues.

The sample was tumor tissue. The TCR originated in a female donor with papillary thyroid cancer or a benign thyroid nodule (not recorded which). Some clones in this sample may be carry-over from other donors' samples. The rearrangement uses TRBV3-1 and TRBJ1-2; D is ambiguous. The CDR3 reads CASSQQPGEGYTF. CDR3 sequence (DNA): TGTGCCAGCAGCCAGCAACCGGGAGAGGGCTACACCTTC.